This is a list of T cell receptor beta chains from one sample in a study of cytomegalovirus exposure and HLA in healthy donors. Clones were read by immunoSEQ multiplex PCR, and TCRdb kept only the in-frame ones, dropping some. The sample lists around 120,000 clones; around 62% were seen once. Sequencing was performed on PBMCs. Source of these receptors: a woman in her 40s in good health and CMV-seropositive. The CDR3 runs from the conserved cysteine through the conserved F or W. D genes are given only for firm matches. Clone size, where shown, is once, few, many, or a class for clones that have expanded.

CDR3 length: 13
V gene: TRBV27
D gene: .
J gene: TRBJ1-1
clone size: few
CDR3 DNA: TGTGCCAGCAGTCCCCTCCGCGCGTCTGAAGCTTTCTTT
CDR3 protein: CASSPLRASEAFF

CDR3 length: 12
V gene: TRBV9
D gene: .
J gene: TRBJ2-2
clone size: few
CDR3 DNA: TGTGCCAGCGAGGCAGGGGTCGGGGAGCTGTTTTTT
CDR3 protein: CASEAGVGELFF

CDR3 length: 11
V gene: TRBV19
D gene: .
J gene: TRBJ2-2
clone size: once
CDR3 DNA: TGTTCCTGCGGTGTACCCGGGGAGCTGTTTTTT
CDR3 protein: CSCGVPGELFF

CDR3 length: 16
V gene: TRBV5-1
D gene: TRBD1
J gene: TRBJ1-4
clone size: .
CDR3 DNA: TGCGCCAGCAGCTTACTTGGGTGGACAGGGGGTGAAAAACTGTTTTTT
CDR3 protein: CASSLLGWTGGEKLFF

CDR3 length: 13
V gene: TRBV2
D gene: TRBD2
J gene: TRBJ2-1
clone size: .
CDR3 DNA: TGTGCCAGCATAGGGCTAGCGGGAGTTGGGCAGTTCTTC
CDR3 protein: CASIGLAGVGQFF

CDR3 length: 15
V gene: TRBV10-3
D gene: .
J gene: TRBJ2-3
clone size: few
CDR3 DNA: TGTGCCATCAGAAAAACTGGCGGGGGCACAGATACGCAGTATTTT
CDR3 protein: CAIRKTGGGTDTQYF

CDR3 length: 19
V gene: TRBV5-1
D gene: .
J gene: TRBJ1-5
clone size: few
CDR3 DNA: TGCGCCAGCAGCTTGGGTACAGGGACCCCCCTGGGGAGCAATCAGCCCCAGCATTTT
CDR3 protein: CASSLGTGTPLGSNQPQHF

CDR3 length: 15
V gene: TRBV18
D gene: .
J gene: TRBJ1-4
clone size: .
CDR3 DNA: TGTGCCAGCTCCCGGGGGAGGGCCAGTAATGAAAAACTGTTTTTT
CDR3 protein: CASSRGRASNEKLFF

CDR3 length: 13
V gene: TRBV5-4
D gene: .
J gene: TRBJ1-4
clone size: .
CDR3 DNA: TGTGCCAGCAGCCTAGGGGGAAATGAAAAACTGTTTTTT
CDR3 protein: CASSLGGNEKLFF

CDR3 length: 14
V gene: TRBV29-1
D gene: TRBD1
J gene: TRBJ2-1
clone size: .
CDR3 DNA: TGCAGCGTGCCTACAGGGGGACACTACAATGAGCAGTTCTTC
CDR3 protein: CSVPTGGHYNEQFF

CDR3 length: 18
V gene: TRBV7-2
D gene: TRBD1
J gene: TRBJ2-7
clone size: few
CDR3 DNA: TGTGCCAGCAGCGTAAGGGACAGGGGGACCCCTTCATTATACGAGCAGTACTTC
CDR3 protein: CASSVRDRGTPSLYEQYF

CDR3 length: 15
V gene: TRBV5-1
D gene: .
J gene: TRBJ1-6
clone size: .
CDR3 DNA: TGCGCCAGCAGCTTGGACGGGGCCTATAATTCACCCCTCCACTTT
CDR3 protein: CASSLDGAYNSPLHF

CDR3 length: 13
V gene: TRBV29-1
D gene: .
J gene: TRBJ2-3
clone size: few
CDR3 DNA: TGCAGCGTTCGACAGGAGAGCACAGATACGCAGTATTTT
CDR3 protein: CSVRQESTDTQYF

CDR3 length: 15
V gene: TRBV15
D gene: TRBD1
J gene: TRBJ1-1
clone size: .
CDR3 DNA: TGTGCCACCAGCAGTTTACTGACAGGGGCCAGGATAGCTTCCTTT
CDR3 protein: CATSSLLTGARIASF

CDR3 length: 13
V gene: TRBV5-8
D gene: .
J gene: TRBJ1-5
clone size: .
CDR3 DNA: TGTGCCAGCAGCCTTCGAGTTGGTCAGCCCCAGCATTTT
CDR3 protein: CASSLRVGQPQHF

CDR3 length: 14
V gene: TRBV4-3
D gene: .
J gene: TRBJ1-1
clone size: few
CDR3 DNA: TGCGCCAGCAGCTTAAGGGGGGGGAACACTGAAGCTTTCTTT
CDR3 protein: CASSLRGGNTEAFF

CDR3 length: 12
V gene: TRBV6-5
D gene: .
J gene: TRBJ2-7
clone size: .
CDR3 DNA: TGTGCCAGCAGAACAGGATTCTACGAGCAGTACTTC
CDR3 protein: CASRTGFYEQYF

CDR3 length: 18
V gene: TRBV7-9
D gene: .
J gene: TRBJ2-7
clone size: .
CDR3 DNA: TGTTCCAGCAGCTTAGCGGCCGGTGGAATGACAGACTCCTACGAGCAGTACTTC
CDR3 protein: CSSSLAAGGMTDSYEQYF

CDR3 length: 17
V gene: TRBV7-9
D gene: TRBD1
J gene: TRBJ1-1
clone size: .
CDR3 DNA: TGTGCCAGCAGCGGGCTCCGGGACAGACAGTTAAACACTGAAGCTTTCTTT
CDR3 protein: CASSGLRDRQLNTEAFF

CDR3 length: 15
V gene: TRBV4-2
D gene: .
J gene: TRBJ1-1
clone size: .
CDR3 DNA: TGTGCCAGCAGGAGCGACGGGTCCAGGAACACTGAAGCTTTCTTT
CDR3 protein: CASRSDGSRNTEAFF

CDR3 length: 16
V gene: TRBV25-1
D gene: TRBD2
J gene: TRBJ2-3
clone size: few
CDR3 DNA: TGTGCCAGCAGTGAATTAGGACTAGCAGCCACAGATACGCAGTATTTT
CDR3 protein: CASSELGLAATDTQYF

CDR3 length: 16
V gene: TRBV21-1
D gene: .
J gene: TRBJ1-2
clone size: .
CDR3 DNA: TGTGCCAGCAGCAAAGGCCCGCGTCGCGCTAACTATGGCTACACCTTC
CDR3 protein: CASSKGPRRANYGYTF

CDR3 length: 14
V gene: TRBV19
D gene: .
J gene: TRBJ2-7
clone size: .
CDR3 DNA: TGTGCCAGTAGTATTACAGGGGAGGACTACGAGCAGTACTTC
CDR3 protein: CASSITGEDYEQYF

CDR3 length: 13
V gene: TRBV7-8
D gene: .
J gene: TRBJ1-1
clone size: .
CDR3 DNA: TGTGCCAGCAGCTTAGCTATGAACACTGAAGCTTTCTTT
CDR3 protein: CASSLAMNTEAFF

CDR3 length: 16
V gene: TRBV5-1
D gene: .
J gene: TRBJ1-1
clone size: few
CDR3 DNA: TGCGCCAGCAGCTTGTTTGTGAGGAATGACGGCACTGAAGCTTTCTTT
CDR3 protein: CASSLFVRNDGTEAFF

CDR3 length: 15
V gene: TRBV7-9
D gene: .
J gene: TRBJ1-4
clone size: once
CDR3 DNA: TGTGCCAGCAGCTTAGGGACAGAAATAAGGGAAAAACTGTTTTTT
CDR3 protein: CASSLGTEIREKLFF

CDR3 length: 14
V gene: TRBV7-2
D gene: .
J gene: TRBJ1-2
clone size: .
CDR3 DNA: TGTGCCAGCAGCATACGGAGCAGTATCTATGGCTACACCTTC
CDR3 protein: CASSIRSSIYGYTF

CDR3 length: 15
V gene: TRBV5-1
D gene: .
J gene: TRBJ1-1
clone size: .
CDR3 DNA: TGCGCCAGCAGCTTGGAGGAGGGATGGGGCGCTGAAGCTTTCTTT
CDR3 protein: CASSLEEGWGAEAFF

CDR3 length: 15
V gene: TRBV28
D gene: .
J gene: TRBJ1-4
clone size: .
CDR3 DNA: TGTGCCAGCAGCCTCGCCCAGGGGAGAAGGGAAAAACTGTTTTTT
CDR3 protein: CASSLAQGRREKLFF

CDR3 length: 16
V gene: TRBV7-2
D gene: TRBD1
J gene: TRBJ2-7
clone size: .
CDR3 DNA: TGTGCCAGCACCCCAACCGGGACAGGGGTCTCCTACGAGCAGTACTTC
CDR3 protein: CASTPTGTGVSYEQYF

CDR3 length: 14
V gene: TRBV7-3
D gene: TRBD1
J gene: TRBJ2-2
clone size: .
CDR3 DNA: TGTGCCAGCAGCCGCGACAGGGTTACCGGGGAGCTGTTTTTT
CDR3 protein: CASSRDRVTGELFF

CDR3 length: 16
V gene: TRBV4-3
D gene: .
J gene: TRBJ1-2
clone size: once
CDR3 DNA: TGCGCCAGCAGCCAAGAATGGGGGGTTTCTAACTATGGCTACACCTTC
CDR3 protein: CASSQEWGVSNYGYTF

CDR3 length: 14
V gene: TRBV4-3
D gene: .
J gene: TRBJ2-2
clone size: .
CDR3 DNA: TGCGCCAGCAGCCTCTCCAAGACGGGCGGGGAGCTGTTTTTT
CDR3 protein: CASSLSKTGGELFF

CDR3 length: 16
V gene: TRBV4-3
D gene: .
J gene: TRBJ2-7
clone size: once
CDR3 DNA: TGCGCCAGCAGCCAAGCCCATGAAAGCAATACCTACGAGCAGTACTTC
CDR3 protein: CASSQAHESNTYEQYF

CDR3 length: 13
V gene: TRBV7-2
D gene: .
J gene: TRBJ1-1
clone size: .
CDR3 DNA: TGTGCCAGCAGTCTCGGGAGGCCCACTGAAGCTTTCTTT
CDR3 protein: CASSLGRPTEAFF

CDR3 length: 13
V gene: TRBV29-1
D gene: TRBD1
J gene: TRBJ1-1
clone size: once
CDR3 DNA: TGCAGCGGCCAGGGGGCCGGTTACACTGAAGCTTTCTTT
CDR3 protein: CSGQGAGYTEAFF

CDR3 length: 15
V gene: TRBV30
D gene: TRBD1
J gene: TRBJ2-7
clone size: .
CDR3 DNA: TGTGCCTGGAGTGTTCTAAGGACAGGGTTCTACGAGCAGTACTTC
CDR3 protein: CAWSVLRTGFYEQYF

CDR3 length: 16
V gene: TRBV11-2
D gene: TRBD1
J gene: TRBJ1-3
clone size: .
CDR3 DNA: TGTGCCAGCAGCTTCCCCTGGGACAGCCCTGGAAACACCATATATTTT
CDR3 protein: CASSFPWDSPGNTIYF

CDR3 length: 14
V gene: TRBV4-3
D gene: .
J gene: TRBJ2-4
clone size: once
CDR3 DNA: TGCGCCAGCAGCCAAGAACGGGGGAGGAACATTCAGTACTTC
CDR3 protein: CASSQERGRNIQYF

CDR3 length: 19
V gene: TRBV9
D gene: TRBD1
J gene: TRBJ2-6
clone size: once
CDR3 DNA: TGTGCCAGCAGCGTCCCACAGGGGGCCCGCCTCTCTGGGGCCAACGTCCTGACTTTC
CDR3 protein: CASSVPQGARLSGANVLTF

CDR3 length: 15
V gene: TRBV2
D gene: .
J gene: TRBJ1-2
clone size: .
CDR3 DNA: TGTGCCAGCAGTGTGTCCCCAGCAGGCCACTATGGCTACACCTTC
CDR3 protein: CASSVSPAGHYGYTF

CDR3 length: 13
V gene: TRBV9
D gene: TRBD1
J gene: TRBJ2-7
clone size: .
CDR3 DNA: TGTGCCAGCAGCGGTGGGCAGGGGGCCCGGCAGTACTTC
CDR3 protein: CASSGGQGARQYF

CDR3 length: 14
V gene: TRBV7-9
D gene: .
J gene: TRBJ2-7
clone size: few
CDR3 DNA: TGTGCCAGCAGCTTAGGGGTAGGGGGCTACGAGCAGTACTTC
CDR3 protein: CASSLGVGGYEQYF

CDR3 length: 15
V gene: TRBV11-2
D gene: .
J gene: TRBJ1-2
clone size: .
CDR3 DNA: TGTGCCAGCAGCTTAGAGAGGCTAACCTTCGATGGCTACACCTTC
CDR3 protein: CASSLERLTFDGYTF

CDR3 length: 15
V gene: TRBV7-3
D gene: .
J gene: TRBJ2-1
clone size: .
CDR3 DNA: TGTGCCAGCAGCTTATTTGCGGGAACCTACAATGAGCAGTTCTTC
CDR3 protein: CASSLFAGTYNEQFF

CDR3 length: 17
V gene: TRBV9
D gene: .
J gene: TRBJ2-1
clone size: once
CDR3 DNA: TGTGCCAGCAGCGCCGGAGGAAGACTGGGGTCCTACAATGAGCAGTTCTTC
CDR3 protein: CASSAGGRLGSYNEQFF

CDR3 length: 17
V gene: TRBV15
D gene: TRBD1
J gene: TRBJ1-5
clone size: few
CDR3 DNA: TGTGCCACCAGCAGGGCCGGGACAGGGAGTCGCAATCAGCCCCAGCATTTT
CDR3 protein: CATSRAGTGSRNQPQHF

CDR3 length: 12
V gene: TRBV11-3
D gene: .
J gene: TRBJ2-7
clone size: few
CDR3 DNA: TGTGCCAGCAGCTTAGACCGGAGGGAGCAGTACTTC
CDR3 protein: CASSLDRREQYF

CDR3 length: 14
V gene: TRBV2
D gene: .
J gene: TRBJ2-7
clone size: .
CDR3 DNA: TGTGCCAGCAGTACACTAGTATCCCCCTACGAGCAGTACTTC
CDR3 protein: CASSTLVSPYEQYF

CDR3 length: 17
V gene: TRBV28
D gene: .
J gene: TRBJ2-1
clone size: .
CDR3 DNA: TGTGCCAGCAGTTTAGGGATTAGGGGGAGCTCCTACAATGAGCAGTTCTTC
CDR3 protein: CASSLGIRGSSYNEQFF

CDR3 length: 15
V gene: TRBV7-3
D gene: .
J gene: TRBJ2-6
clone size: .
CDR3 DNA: TGTGCCAGCAGCGTGGACAGCTCTGGGGCCAACGTCCTGACTTTC
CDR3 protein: CASSVDSSGANVLTF

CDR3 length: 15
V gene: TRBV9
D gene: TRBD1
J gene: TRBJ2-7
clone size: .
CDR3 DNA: TGTGCCAGCAGCGCGGCAGGGGGCAGTGGTTACGAGCAGTACTTC
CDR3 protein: CASSAAGGSGYEQYF

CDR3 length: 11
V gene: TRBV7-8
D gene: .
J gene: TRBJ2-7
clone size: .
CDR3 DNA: TGTGCCAGCAGCTCAGAATACGAGCAGTACTTC
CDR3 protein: CASSSEYEQYF

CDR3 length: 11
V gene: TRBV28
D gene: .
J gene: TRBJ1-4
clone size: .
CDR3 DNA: TGTGCCAGCAGTGACAGACGACTCCTGTTTTTT
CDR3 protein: CASSDRRLLFF